The T cell receptor beta chain described here comes from a study of T cells in Graves' hyperthyroidism and ophthalmopathy (dated by TCRdb to the late 2010s). Looking at the study overall: Peripheral blood was collected at initial diagnosis, before any treatment. To identify distinguishing TCR V-J signatures, a discovery cohort of about 100 patients was used, comprising 43 with Graves' ophthalmopathy and 57 with stable Graves' hyperthyroidism. Prospective prediction of ophthalmopathy was tested in an independent validation cohort consisting of 18 to 20 hyperthyroidism patients and around 16 patients who later progressed to ophthalmopathy. For training and testing, the 80 to 100 patients in the discovery cohort were randomly divided in a 7:3 ratio. Thyroid tissue and blood T-cell repertoires from several Graves' hyperthyroidism patients were also compared in the study. Following sampling, methimazole starting at 30 mg daily was given to hyperthyroidism patients, and high-dose intravenous methylprednisolone was given to ophthalmopathy patients. The paper reports TCR Vbeta CDR3 sequencing of 140 or so peripheral blood samples: approximately 43 ophthalmopathy, fewer than 85 hyperthyroidism and around 17 progressor patients.

TCR beta CDR3 regions were amplified from RNA transcripts. For the first round of RT-PCR on the TCR CDR3, the HTBI primer set was used together with the Qiagen OneStep RT-PCR kit. A second multiplex PCR round built the libraries, followed by size selection and purification. Paired-end sequencing of the libraries was performed with 100 bp reads on an Illumina HiSeq2000. In the original analysis: Raw data were processed with SOAPnuke, discarding reads with adapters, uncalled bases, mean Phred below 15, or no exact constant-primer or identifier match. COPE v1.2.5 was used to merge high-quality paired reads, and clonotypes were defined as unique nucleotide sequences. MiTCR v1.1 was used to align clonotypes to the IMGT TRBV, TRBD and TRBJ reference segments. Analysis was restricted to V-J combinations with a frequency above 0.0001, which covered roughly 99% of repertoires. The TCS score was defined as the ratio of F50 (clonal expansion) to E x V (chaos), calculated using BLOSUM62-based TCRdist between CDR3 peptides within each V-J. Welch's t-statistics and random forest reduced approximately 520 V-J features to 13, which were used in a naive Bayes classifier (R e1071). Starting from the raw public reads, TCRdb applied fastp trimming at Q25, assembled clones with MiXCR and retained in-frame beta chains. Every entry covers one CDR3 protein and lists the most common genes and DNA from its rows. TCRdb, rather than the study authors, made the V and J calls. This sample is represented by approximately 410,000 distinct CDR3 sequences; under 15% of them were singletons. Of the sample, over 10% is held by the ten largest clones.

The full study reports these points: In validation, the model predicted progression to ophthalmopathy a median of about 6.5 months before onset, with about 70% sensitivity and around 76% specificity. Most expanded thyroid clonotypes (frequency above 0.001) were also detected in blood, a finding suggesting that blood repertoires may reflect thyroid immune responses. No statistical method was used to set the sample size in advance, and investigators knew the group allocation. In cross-validation, a model built on a 13 V-J signature told ophthalmopathy apart from stable hyperthyroidism with approximately 90% sensitivity and around 81% specificity, and in testing the same model reached 80%/75%.

This clonotype was counted at least ten times. The clone's antigen remains unknown. No much larger clone is present one base from it, and per-base qualities are unavailable. The CDR3 contains 13 residues, cysteine and phenylalanine counted. The sequence is cut down to CDR3 DNA, 39 bases in frame from base 1. CDR1 and CDR2 are read off the germline V gene (reference sequence) as LGHDT and YNNKEL. V is cut by 0 bases and J by 13 bases, and the space between the germline ends is 12 bases. Moderately to severely active disease, a Clinical Activity Score of at least 3, a NOSPECS grade of at least 4, and a duration under 3 months were present in ophthalmopathy patients. Patients with uncontrolled infections, other autoimmune diseases, pregnancy or lactation were excluded. Diagnoses relied on clinical symptoms, serum thyroxine and TRAb, thyroid ultrasound and orbital computed tomography. PBMCs were isolated from about 9.2 ml of fresh peripheral blood by Ficoll-Paque density gradient centrifugation. Total RNA was extracted with Trizol reagent, and quality was checked on an Agilent 2100 Bioanalyzer.

Recombination joined TRBV3-1 with TRBJ2-2; D gene: possibly TRBD1, on 6 matching bases. What was sequenced was blood. This TCR was sampled from a young man with Graves' ophthalmopathy. CDR3 loop: CASSQDGATGLFF. The sequence in DNA is TGTGCCAGCAGCCAAGATGGAGCGACAGGGCTGTTTTTT.